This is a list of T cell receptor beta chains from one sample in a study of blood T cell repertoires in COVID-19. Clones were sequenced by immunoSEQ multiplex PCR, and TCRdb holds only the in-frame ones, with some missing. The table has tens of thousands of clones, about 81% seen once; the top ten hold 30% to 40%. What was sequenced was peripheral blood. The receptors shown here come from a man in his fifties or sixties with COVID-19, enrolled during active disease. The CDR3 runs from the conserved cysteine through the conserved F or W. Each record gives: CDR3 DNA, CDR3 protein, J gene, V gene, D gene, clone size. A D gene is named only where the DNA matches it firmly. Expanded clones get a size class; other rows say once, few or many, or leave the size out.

cdr3_nt: TGTGCCAGCAGCTGGAGGCCCGGCACAGATACGCAGTATTTT
cdr3_aa: CASSWRPGTDTQYF
j_call: TRBJ2-3
v_call: TRBV7-8
d_call: NA
clone_size: NA

cdr3_nt: TGTGCCAGCAGCTCGCCGGGGAGTTATGGCTACACCTTC
cdr3_aa: CASSSPGSYGYTF
j_call: TRBJ1-2
v_call: TRBV5-4
d_call: NA
clone_size: NA

cdr3_nt: TGCAGCGTTGAAACCAGGGGGAGCGGCGAGCAGTACTTC
cdr3_aa: CSVETRGSGEQYF
j_call: TRBJ2-7
v_call: TRBV29-1
d_call: TRBD1
clone_size: NA

cdr3_nt: TGTGCCAGCAGCTTCAGGGGTCAAGAGACCCAGTACTTC
cdr3_aa: CASSFRGQETQYF
j_call: TRBJ2-5
v_call: TRBV11-1
d_call: NA
clone_size: NA

cdr3_nt: TGTGCCACCCAATGGCAGGACTCCTATAATTCACCCCTCCACTTT
cdr3_aa: CATQWQDSYNSPLHF
j_call: TRBJ1-6
v_call: TRBV2
d_call: NA
clone_size: NA

cdr3_nt: TGTGCCAGCAGTTACGGAGGAATCACAGATACGCAGTATTTT
cdr3_aa: CASSYGGITDTQYF
j_call: TRBJ2-3
v_call: TRBV6-5
d_call: NA
clone_size: NA

cdr3_nt: TGCGCCAGCGTCCACCTGGGGCGGTCGGAGCAGTTCTTC
cdr3_aa: CASVHLGRSEQFF
j_call: TRBJ2-1
v_call: TRBV10-2
d_call: NA
clone_size: NA

cdr3_nt: TGCAGTGCGAATAAGCAAGATACGCAGTATTTT
cdr3_aa: CSANKQDTQYF
j_call: TRBJ2-3
v_call: TRBV20-1
d_call: NA
clone_size: NA

cdr3_nt: TGTGCCAGCAGCCCGGGGGGGAGCCGCGAGCAGTACTTC
cdr3_aa: CASSPGGSREQYF
j_call: TRBJ2-7
v_call: TRBV7-8
d_call: TRBD2
clone_size: NA

cdr3_nt: TGTGCCAGCAGTGCCCAACAGGGGGCGCGCACAGATACGCAGTATTTT
cdr3_aa: CASSAQQGARTDTQYF
j_call: TRBJ2-3
v_call: TRBV25-1
d_call: TRBD1
clone_size: NA

cdr3_nt: TGTGCCAGCAGCCAAGATTTGGCAGGGTCGCCGACCAATGAGCAGTTCTTC
cdr3_aa: CASSQDLAGSPTNEQFF
j_call: TRBJ2-1
v_call: TRBV3-1/TRBV3-2
d_call: NA
clone_size: once